This T cell receptor (beta chain) was sequenced for a study of blood T cell repertoires in COVID-19. Trimming cost V 3 bases and J 5 bases; bases outside gene matches: 11. Per germline, CDR1 SEHNR and CDR2 FQNEAQ (reference sequence). The CDR3 is 17 amino acids. In the original workflow: Amplification of reference gene primers was used by the study to estimate nucleated cell counts. The data were produced by immunoSEQ multiplex PCR, yet TCRdb's version contains in-frame clones alone and is incomplete. That table furnishes V, J and clone size, whereas the DNA furnished D and trimming. The table includes around 81,000 clones, nearly 80% detected once.

This sequence was found in a human donor in a cohort sampled during active COVID-19. The chain combines TRBV7-9 with TRBJ2-3; 10 bases agree with TRBD2. The specimen was peripheral blood. In nucleotides, the CDR3 is TGTGCCAGCAGCTTTCCCTCCTCGGCTAGCGGGAGAGATACGCAGTATTTT. This translates into CASSFPSSASGRDTQYF.